This T cell receptor (beta chain) was recorded in a study of early T cells in non-severe SARS-CoV-2 infection. Study background: Sequencing was performed on bulk RNA from unsorted whole blood, leaving chains unpaired. Study-wide results and limits: VDJdb matching, biased toward anti-spike CD8 responses, missed private and CD4 specificities.

Germline V CDR1 and CDR2: SGHRS, YFSETQ. J lost 4 bases, V lost 4 bases, and 3 bases had no gene match. The CDR3 runs to 15 residues. In regard to this clonotype: Antigen: not known.

The TCR library protocol attached unique molecular identifiers to the individual cDNA molecules. TCRdb fed the 5' RACE reads into MiXCR, producing one record per CDR3 protein. Seen here are approximately 70,000 distinct CDR3 sequences, roughly a tenth observed once, and the top ten hold roughly 7.5%. J is TRBJ1-6 and V is TRBV5-1, with 9 bases identical to TRBD1. Source: whole blood, taken at baseline. The sequence came from an adult who was a healthcare worker with PCR-confirmed SARS-CoV-2 infection or an uninfected control (not recorded which). The CDR3 region has the DNA TGCGCCAGCAGCCCAGGACAGGGGTATAATTCACCCCTCCACTTT. As protein: CASSPGQGYNSPLHF.